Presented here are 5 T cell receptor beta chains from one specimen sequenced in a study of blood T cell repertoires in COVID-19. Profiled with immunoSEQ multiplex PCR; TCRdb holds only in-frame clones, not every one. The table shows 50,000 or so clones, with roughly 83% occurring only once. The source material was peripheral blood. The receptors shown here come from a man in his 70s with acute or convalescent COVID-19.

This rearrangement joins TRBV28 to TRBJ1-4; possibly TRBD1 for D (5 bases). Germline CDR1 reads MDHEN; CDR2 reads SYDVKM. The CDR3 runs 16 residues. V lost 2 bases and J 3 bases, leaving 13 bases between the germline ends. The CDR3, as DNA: TGTGCCAGCAGTTTACGGGGGTCAGGGTCTAATGAAAAACTGTTTTTT. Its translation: CASSLRGSGSNEKLFF.

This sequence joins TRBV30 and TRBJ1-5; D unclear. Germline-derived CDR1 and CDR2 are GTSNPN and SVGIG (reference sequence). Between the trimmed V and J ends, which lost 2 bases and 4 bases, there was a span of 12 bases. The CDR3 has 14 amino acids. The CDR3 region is CAWSSLGDNQPQHF. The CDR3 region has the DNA TGTGCCTGGAGTAGTCTAGGAGATAATCAGCCCCAGCATTTT.

CDR3 nucleotides: TGTGCCAGCAGTTTAGCGGGAGGAAAGGCAGATACGCAGTATTTT. Amino acid sequence: CASSLAGGKADTQYF. V and J are TRBV2 and TRBJ2-3; 10 nucleotides agree with TRBD2. V lost 5 bases, J lost 4 bases, and 6 bases stayed unmatched. This CDR3 is built from 15 residues. In germline, CDR1 is SNHLY, CDR2 FYNNEI.

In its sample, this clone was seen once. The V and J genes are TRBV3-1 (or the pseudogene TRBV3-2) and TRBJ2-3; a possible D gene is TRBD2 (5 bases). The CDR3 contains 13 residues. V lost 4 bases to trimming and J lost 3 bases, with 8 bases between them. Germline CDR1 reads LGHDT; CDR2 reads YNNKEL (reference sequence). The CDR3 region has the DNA TGTGCCAGCAGCCCCGGGGATACAGATACGCAGTATTTT. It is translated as CASSPGDTDTQYF.

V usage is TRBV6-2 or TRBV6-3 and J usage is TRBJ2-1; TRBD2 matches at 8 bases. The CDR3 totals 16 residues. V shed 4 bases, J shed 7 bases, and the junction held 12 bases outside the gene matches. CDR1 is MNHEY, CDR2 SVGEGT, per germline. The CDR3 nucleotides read TGTGCCAGCAGTTTCTATAGCGGGGCTTGGGGGAATGAGCAGTTCTTC. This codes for CASSFYSGAWGNEQFF.